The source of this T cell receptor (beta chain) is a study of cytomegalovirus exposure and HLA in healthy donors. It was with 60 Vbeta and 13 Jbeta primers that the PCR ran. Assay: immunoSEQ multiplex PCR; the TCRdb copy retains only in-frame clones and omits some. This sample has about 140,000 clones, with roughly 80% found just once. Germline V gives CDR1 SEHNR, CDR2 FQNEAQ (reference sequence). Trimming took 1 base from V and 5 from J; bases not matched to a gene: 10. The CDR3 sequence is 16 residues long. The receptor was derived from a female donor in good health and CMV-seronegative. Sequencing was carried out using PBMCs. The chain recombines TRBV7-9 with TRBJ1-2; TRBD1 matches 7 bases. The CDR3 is CASSLGTGLFWYGYTF. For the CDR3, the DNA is TGTGCCAGCAGCTTAGGGACAGGTCTATTCTGGTATGGCTACACCTTC.